The sequence of this TCR beta chain was determined in a study of metastatic and nonmetastatic thyroid tumors. Overall study: Comparison of repertoires was carried out across blood and tumor or nodule tissue from malignant and benign thyroid patients.

Among the patients, none had received any treatment before thyroid surgery. This clone is labeled medium-sized. Its specificity is not known. Per the authors' pipeline: Variation in CDR3 across clinicopathological groups served as the basis for constructing a distant-metastasis classifier in papillary thyroid cancer. TCRdb re-clonotyped the PCR reads through MiXCR. What appears here as the V and J calls and clone size reflects TCRdb's work, not the paper's. The sample contains under 6,000 clones, around 30% of which appear only once. Study-wide findings and caveats: Reportedly, malignant thyroid tumors had significantly higher TCR beta diversity than benign nodules, in blood and tumor.

The receptor was isolated from a female donor with papillary thyroid cancer or a benign thyroid nodule (not recorded which). Some clones in this sample may be carry-over from other donors' samples. The sequencing sample was made of adjacent normal tissue.

CDR3 nucleotide sequence: TGTGCCAGCAGCTCCCGTTGGGGGCGTCTAGATCCGAACACTGAAGCTTTCTTT. It codes for CASSSRWGRLDPNTEAFF. The chain carries TRBV7-9 and TRBJ1-1, with a weak D call TRBD1 (6 bases). Trimming pared 4 bases from V and 1 base from J, leaving 22 bases between. Germline V gene lookup returns CDR1 SEHNR and CDR2 FQNEAQ (reference sequence). The CDR3 covers 18 residues.